This entry concerns a single T cell receptor (beta chain). Its antigen is not identified. The data belong to a study of cytomegalovirus exposure and HLA in healthy donors. CDR1 and CDR2 (germline): MNHEY, SMNVEV (reference sequence). V was cut by 1 base and J by 5 bases, with 12 bases left in between. The CDR3 sequence is 15 residues long. Study-wide results and limits: The study found most TCR sequences rare, yet found some public TCRs in many donors. Reports described diagnosis of cytomegalovirus status by the classifier as highly specific and sensitive.

Assay: immunoSEQ multiplex PCR; the TCRdb copy retains only in-frame clones and omits some. The sample carries a few hundred thousand clones, roughly 89% recorded once. Sequenced material: PBMCs. The chain carries TRBV27 and TRBJ1-5, with D uncertain. This receptor was identified in a woman in her late teens or twenties in good health and CMV-seronegative. The CDR3 is CASSLYGETYQPQHF. DNA of the CDR3: TGTGCCAGCAGTTTATATGGAGAGACCTATCAGCCCCAGCATTTT.